This TCR beta chain was profiled in a study of blood T cell repertoires in COVID-19. Participants came from around 25 US areas, aged about 18 to 100 years. Original processing methods: Using reference gene primer amplification, nucleated cell counts were estimated. Libraries were prepared by immunoSEQ multiplex PCR; TCRdb keeps only in-frame clonotypes and omits some of them. The D gene and trimming were derived from the DNA, and the V and J assignments and clone size from that table. The data contain around 200,000 clones, approximately 90% of them singletons. Trimming cost V 3 bases and J 4 bases; bases outside gene matches: 7. Germline V lookup: CDR1 MGHDK, CDR2 SYGVNS. The CDR3 is made up of 16 amino acids.

This chain links TRBV25-1 with TRBJ2-7; 12 nucleotides line up with TRBD1. Sequencing was done on a sample of PBMCs or T cells enriched from blood (not recorded which). The clonotype was recovered from a man aged 25-45 years who had recovered from COVID-19. CDR3 sequence (DNA): TGTGCCAGCAGTGATGAGGGACAGGGGGCCTGGTACGAGCAGTACTTC. This translates into CASSDEGQGAWYEQYF.